This TCR beta chain was recorded in a study of T cells after yellow fever vaccination. One entry per CDR3 protein, called by TCRdb with MiXCR from the 5' RACE reads. The sample shows 500,000 to 550,000 distinct CDR3 sequences, roughly a fifth of them seen only once. The CDR3 covers 16 residues. Germline V CDR1 and CDR2: MGHRA, YSYEKL. V lost 3 bases and J lost 8, with 20 bases in between. This sequence originates from a man younger than 30 who received the YFV17D yellow fever vaccine. The rearrangement joins TRBV4-1 to TRBJ2-1; D might be TRBD2 (5 bases). Sequenced material: PBMCs, taken 21 days after the first yellow fever vaccination. The CDR3 is CASSQLGLLIRDEQFF. The CDR3 region has the DNA TGCGCCAGCAGCCAGCTCGGACTTCTAATTCGGGATGAGCAGTTCTTC.